The T cell receptor (beta chain) under discussion was sequenced for a study of blood T cell repertoires in COVID-19. CDR1 is SGHAT and CDR2 is FQNNGV in the germline V gene. The germline V and J ends were trimmed by 5 bases and 5 bases, with 21 bases remaining between them. CDR3 size: 17 residues. Clones were sequenced by immunoSEQ multiplex PCR, and TCRdb holds only the in-frame ones, with some missing. The top ten hold 2.6% of the sample, which has roughly 250,000 clones, more than 85% seen once. This clone was seen once. The sample consisted of peripheral blood. This receptor was obtained from a person between 18 and 30 years old with COVID-19, enrolled during active disease. The gene calls are TRBV11-2 and TRBJ1-4; tentative D call: TRBD1 (5 bases). CDR3 sequence: CASSLEVPGLLNEKLFF. CDR3 nucleotides: TGTGCCAGCAGCCTGGAAGTTCCGGGACTGTTAAATGAAAAACTGTTTTTT.